This TCR beta chain was observed in a study of T cell changes during pregnancy in multiple sclerosis. Sequencing used immunoSEQ multiplex PCR; TCRdb keeps in-frame clones, though not all of them. The sample yields just over 15,000 clones, 65% to 90% seen once. This CDR3 has 14 amino acids. J was trimmed by 6 bases and V by 8 bases; bases with no gene match: 8. The germline V gene has CDR1 MNHNS and CDR2 SASEGT. Specimen: CD8+ T cells from peripheral blood mononuclear cells, collected after pregnancy. The sequence derives from a female donor in good health, enrolled as a control in a pregnancy study. The chain carries TRBV6-1 and TRBJ1-5; 9 bases are shared with TRBD1. For the CDR3, the DNA is TGTGCCAGCGACCCGCGACAGGGGGTTCAGCCCCAGCATTTT. Translating gives CASDPRQGVQPQHF.